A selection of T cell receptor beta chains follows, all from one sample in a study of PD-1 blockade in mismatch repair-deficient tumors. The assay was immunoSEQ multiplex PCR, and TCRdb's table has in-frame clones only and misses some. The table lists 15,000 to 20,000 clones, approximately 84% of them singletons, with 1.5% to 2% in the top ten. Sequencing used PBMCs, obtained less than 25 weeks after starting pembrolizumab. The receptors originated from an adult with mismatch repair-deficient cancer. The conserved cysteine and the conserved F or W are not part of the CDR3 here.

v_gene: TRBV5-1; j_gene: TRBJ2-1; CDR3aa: ASSRGLAGEGEQF
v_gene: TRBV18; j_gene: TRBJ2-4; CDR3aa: ASSPGRNNIQY
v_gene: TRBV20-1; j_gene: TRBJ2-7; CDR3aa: SATGHDEQY
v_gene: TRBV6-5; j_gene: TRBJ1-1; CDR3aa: ASSYSRMNTEAF
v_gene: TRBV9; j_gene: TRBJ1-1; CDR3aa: ASRPAGGTEAF
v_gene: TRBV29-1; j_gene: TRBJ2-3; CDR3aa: SVETLDTQY
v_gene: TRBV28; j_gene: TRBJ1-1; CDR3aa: ASSRPGNTEAF
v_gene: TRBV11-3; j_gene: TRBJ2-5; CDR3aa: ASSDRGETQY
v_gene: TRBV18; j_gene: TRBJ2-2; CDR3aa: ASSRGGSNTGELF
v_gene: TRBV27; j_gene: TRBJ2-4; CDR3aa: ASRAEVGGRNIQY
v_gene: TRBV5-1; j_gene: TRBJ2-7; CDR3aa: ASSLTSGAAYEQY
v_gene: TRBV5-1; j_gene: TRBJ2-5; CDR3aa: ASSPTPQETQY
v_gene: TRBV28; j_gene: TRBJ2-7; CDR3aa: ASRLWGGAGYEQY
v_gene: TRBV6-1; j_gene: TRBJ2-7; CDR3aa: ASREGSGRIYEQY
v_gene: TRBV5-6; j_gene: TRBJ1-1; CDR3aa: ASSLAGVYEAF
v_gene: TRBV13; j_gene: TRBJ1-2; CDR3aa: ASSAHSINYGYT
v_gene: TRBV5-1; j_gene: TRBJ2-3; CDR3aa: ASIAEAGAGDTQY
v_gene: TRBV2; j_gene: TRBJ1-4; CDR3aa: ASSAVRPLNEKLF
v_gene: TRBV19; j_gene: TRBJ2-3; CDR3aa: ASSTWDRGLDTQY
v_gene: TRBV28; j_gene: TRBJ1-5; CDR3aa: ASTIRTANLKPQH
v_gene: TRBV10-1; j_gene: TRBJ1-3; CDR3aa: ARGRKEFRNTIY
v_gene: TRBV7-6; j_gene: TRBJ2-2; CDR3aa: ASSLTATWGELF
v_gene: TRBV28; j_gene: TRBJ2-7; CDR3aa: ASSRPDRAEQY
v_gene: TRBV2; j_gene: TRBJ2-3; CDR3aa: ASTDTFTDTQY
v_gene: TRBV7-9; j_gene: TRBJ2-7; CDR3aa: ASSLVGGGSSYEQY
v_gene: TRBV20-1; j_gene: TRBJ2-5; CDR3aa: SAKEAVQY
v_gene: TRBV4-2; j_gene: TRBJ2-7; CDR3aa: ASSQHSDWREGEQY
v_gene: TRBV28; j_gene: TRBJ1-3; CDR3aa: ASRSSGVWGNTIY
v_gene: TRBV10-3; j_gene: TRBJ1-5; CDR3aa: AISDLTYGDQPQH
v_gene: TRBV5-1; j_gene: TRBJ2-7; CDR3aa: ASRKDSSYEQY
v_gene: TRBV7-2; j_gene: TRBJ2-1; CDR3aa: ASSLGSSGSAEQF
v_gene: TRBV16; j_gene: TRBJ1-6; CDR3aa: ASSPRLGANSPLH
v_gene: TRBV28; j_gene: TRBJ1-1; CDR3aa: ASRREYRVFETNTEAF
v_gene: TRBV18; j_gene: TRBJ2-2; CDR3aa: ASSPPGQLATGELF
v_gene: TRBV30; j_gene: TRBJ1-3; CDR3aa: AWSVAGPNTIY
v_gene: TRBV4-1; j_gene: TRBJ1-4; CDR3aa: ASSSIPFTGFTNEKLF
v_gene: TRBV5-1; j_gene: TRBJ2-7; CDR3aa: ASSLGASGLYEQY
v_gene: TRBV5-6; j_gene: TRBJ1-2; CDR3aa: ASSPDRGSVYGYT
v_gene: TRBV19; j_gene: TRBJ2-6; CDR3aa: ASSTELAGSRGLSGANVLT
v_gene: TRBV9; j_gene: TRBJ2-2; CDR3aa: ASSITVAAGAGELF
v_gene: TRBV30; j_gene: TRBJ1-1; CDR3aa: AWSRDLNTEAF
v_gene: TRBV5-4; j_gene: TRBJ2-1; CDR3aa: ASRPSGGGYNEQF
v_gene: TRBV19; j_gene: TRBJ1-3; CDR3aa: ASTRPGAGNTIY
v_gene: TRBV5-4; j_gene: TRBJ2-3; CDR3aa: ASRSSLAGSADTQY
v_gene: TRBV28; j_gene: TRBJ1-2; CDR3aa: ASQTGSWYGYT
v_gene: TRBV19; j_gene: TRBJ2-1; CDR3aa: ASSAWTKEF
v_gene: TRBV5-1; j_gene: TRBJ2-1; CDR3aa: ASSLIVGVANNEQF
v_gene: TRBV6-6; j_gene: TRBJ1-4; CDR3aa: ASSLRGLATNEKLF
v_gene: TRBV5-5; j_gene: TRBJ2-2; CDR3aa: ASSPGVTLHGELF
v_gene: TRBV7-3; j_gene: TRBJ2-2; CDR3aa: ASSLGTSGTTGELF
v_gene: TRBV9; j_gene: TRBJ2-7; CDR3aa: ASSVGTSAVYEQY
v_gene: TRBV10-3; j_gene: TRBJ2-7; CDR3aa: AISASTSETYEQY
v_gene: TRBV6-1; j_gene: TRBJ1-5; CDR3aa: ASSSRGTSNQPQH